This TCR beta chain emerged from a study of blood T cell repertoires in COVID-19. Germline V gene sequence: CDR1 LNHDA, CDR2 SQIVND (reference sequence). The CDR3 totals 15 residues. V was clipped by 4 bases and J by 0 bases; unmatched bases: 6. Individuals drawn from around 25 US areas were roughly 18 to 95 years old. Cohort placement rested on clinical history that participants reported themselves. How the authors handled the data: By means of reference gene primer amplification, nucleated cell counts were estimated. TCRdb's table, derived via immunoSEQ multiplex PCR, lists solely in-frame clones and lacks some. The DNA was the basis for D and trimming; V, J and clone size are from that table. The sample contains some 330,000 clones, around 84% of which appear only once.

Sample: PBMCs or T cells enriched from blood (not recorded which). The sequence derives from a man aged 30-40 years who had recovered from COVID-19. V usage is TRBV19 and J usage is TRBJ2-7, with 7 bases lining up with TRBD2. CDR3 nucleotides: TGTGCCAGTAGTAAAGCTAGCGGACTCTCCTACGAGCAGTACTTC. Translation: CASSKASGLSYEQYF. Variable domain in full (rest from reference TRBV19 and TRBJ2-7): DGGITQSPKYLFRKEGQNVTLSCEQNLNHDAMYWYRQDPGQGLRLIYYSQIVNDFQKGDIAEGYSVSREKKESFPLTVTSAQKNPTAFYLCASSKASGLSYEQYFGPGTRLTVT.